This T cell receptor beta chain was captured in a study of blood T cell repertoires in COVID-19. Whole-study context: Nucleic acid was either cDNA or gDNA, and it came from T cells, B-cell-depleted T cells, or PBMCs.

Data came from immunoSEQ multiplex PCR; TCRdb stores just in-frame clones and leaves some out. Of around 450,000 clones listed, about nine tenths are singletons. V lost 6 bases and J lost 0; bases outside the gene matches: 5. CDR1 MNHEY and CDR2 SVGAGI come from the germline V gene. CDR3 size: 15 residues. This sequence joins TRBV6-5 and TRBJ1-3, with TRBD1 identical over 7 bases. The receptor was derived from a woman aged 18-30 years who had recovered from COVID-19. The sample was PBMCs or T cells enriched from blood (not recorded which). The CDR3 loop reads CASSRGQSSGNTIYF. CDR3 nucleotides: TGTGCCAGCAGCAGGGGACAGAGCTCTGGAAACACCATATATTTT.